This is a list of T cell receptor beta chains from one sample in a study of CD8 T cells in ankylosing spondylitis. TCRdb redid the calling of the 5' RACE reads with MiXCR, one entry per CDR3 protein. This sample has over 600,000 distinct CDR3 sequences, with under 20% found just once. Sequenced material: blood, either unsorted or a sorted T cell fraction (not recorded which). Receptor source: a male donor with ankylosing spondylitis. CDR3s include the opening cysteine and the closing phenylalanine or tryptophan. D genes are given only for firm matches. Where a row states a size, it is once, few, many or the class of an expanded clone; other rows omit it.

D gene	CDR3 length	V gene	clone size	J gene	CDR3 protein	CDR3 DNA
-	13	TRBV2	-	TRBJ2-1	CASREAVYNEQFF	TGTGCCAGCAGGGAAGCGGTATACAATGAGCAGTTCTTC
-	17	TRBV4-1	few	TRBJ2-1	CASSHDSQGRGYNEQFF	TGCGCCAGCAGCCATGATTCACAGGGAAGGGGCTACAATGAGCAGTTCTTC
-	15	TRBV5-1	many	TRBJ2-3	CASSLPATSTDTQYF	TGCGCCAGCAGCTTGCCAGCGACTAGCACAGATACGCAGTATTTT
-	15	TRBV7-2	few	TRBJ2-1	CASSPEGQKYNEQFF	TGTGCCAGCAGCCCCGAAGGACAGAAGTACAATGAGCAGTTCTTC
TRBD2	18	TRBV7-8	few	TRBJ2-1	CASSLGDPGLASYNEQFF	TGTGCCAGCAGCTTAGGGGACCCGGGACTAGCGAGCTACAATGAGCAGTTCTTC
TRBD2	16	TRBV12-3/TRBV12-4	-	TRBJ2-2	CASSPTSGANTGELFF	TGTGCCAGCAGTCCAACTAGCGGAGCTAACACCGGGGAGCTGTTTTTT
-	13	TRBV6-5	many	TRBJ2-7	CASSIERAYEQYF	TGTGCCAGCAGTATCGAGCGTGCCTACGAGCAGTACTTC
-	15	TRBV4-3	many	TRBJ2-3	CASSTQRGSADTQYF	TGCGCCAGCAGCACCCAGAGGGGTTCAGCAGATACGCAGTATTTT
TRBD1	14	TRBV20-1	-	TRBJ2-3	CSAATRGHGDTQYF	TGCAGTGCTGCTACCAGGGGGCATGGAGATACGCAGTATTTT
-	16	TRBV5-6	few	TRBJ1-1	CASSSEVLRVFNEAFF	TGTGCCAGCAGCTCGGAAGTGCTAAGGGTGTTCAATGAAGCTTTCTTT
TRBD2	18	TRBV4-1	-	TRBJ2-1	CASSPRGEGTGDYNEQFF	TGCGCCAGCAGCCCCCGAGGGGAGGGGACGGGGGATTACAATGAGCAGTTCTTC
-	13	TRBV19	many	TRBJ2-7	CASSIVRHSEQYF	TGTGCCAGTAGTATAGTCCGACACTCCGAGCAGTACTTC
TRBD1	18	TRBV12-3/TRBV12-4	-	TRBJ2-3	CARSLVGTGTGGRDTQYF	TGTGCCCGCAGTTTAGTCGGGACCGGGACAGGGGGCAGAGATACGCAGTATTTT
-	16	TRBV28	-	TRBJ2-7	CASSSSYSGSSYEQYF	TGTGCCAGCAGTTCTAGTTATAGCGGAAGCTCCTACGAGCAGTACTTC
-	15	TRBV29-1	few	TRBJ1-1	CSVEGGGAESAEAFF	TGCAGCGTTGAAGGGGGAGGGGCCGAGAGCGCTGAAGCTTTCTTT
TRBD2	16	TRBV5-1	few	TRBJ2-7	CASSLGISGGQYEQYF	TGCGCCAGCAGCTTGGGAATTAGCGGGGGGCAGTACGAGCAGTACTTC
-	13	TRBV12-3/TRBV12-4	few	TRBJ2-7	CASGRQAIYEQYF	TGTGCCAGCGGACGACAGGCGATCTACGAGCAGTACTTC
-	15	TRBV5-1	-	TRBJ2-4	CASSLEGGRGDPQYF	TGCGCCAGCAGCTTGGAAGGGGGGAGGGGGGATCCACAGTACTTC
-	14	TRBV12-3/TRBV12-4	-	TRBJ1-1	CASSFNGRWTEAFF	TGTGCCAGCAGTTTTAACGGACGGTGGACTGAAGCTTTCTTT
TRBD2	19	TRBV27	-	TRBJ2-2	CASSSPWEGRPSGVGELFF	TGTGCCAGCAGTTCCCCTTGGGAGGGCCGGCCAAGTGGTGTCGGGGAGCTGTTTTTT
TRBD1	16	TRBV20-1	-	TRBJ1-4	CSARDSLGQGSEKLFF	TGCAGTGCTAGAGATTCCTTGGGACAGGGAAGTGAAAAACTGTTTTTT
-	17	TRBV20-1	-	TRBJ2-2	CSARDRARPTNTGELFF	TGCAGTGCTAGAGATCGGGCGAGACCGACGAACACCGGGGAGCTGTTTTTT